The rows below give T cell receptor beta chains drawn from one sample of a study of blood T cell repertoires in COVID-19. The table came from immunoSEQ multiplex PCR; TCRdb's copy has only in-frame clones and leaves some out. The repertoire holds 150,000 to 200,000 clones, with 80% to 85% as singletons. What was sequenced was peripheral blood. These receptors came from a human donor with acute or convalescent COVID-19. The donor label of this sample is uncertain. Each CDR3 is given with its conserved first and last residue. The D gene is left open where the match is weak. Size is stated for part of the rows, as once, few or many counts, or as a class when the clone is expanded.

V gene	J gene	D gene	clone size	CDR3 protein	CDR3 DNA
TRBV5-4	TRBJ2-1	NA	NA	CASSLAERGNEQFF	TGTGCCAGCAGCTTGGCGGAAAGGGGAAATGAGCAGTTCTTC
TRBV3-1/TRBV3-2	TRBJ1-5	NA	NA	CASSRARNQPQHF	TGTGCCAGCAGCCGGGCAAGGAATCAGCCCCAGCATTTT
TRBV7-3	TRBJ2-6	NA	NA	CASSLTLGGGANVLTF	TGTGCCAGCAGCTTAACGTTAGGAGGCGGGGCCAACGTCCTGACTTTC
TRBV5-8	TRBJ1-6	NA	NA	CASSLVGNSPLHF	TGTGCCAGCAGCTTGGTCGGGAATTCACCCCTCCACTTT
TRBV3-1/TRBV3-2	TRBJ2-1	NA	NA	CASSQGLGGYNEQFF	TGTGCCAGCAGCCAAGGACTAGGAGGTTACAATGAGCAGTTCTTC
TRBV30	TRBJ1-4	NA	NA	CAWEYREGEKLFF	TGTGCCTGGGAGTACAGGGAAGGGGAAAAACTGTTTTTT
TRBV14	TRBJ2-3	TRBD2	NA	CATSSGTTADTQYF	TGTGCCACCTCGTCCGGGACTACGGCAGATACGCAGTATTTT
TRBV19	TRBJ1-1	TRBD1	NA	CASRNRGDTEAFF	TGTGCCAGTAGGAACAGGGGGGACACTGAAGCTTTCTTT
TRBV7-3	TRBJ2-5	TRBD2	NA	CASSPTSGLQETQYF	TGTGCCAGCAGCCCCACTAGCGGATTACAAGAGACCCAGTACTTC
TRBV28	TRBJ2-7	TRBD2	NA	CASSPPAGGVLGQYF	TGTGCCAGCAGTCCCCCAGCGGGAGGTGTCCTGGGGCAGTACTTC
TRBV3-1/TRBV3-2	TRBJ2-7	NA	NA	CASSQEEQGSTYEQYF	TGTGCCAGCAGCCAAGAGGAGCAGGGGTCCACCTACGAGCAGTACTTC
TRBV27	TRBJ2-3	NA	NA	CASSLADTQYF	TGTGCCAGCAGTCTCGCAGATACGCAGTATTTT
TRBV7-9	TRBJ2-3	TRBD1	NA	CASSPDRVLTDTQYF	TGTGCCAGCAGCCCGGACAGGGTTTTAACAGATACGCAGTATTTT
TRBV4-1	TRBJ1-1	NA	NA	CASTQEMARYTEAFF	TGCGCCAGCACACAAGAAATGGCCAGGTACACTGAAGCTTTCTTT
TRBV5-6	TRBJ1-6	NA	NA	CASSLRTDQYSPLHF	TGTGCCAGCAGCTTGAGAACAGATCAATATTCACCCCTCCACTTT
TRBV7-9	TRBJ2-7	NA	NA	CASSDTGQVTYEQYF	TGTGCCAGCAGCGATACGGGACAAGTCACCTACGAGCAGTACTTC
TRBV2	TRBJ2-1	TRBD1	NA	CASKDRGHDLYNEQFF	TGTGCCAGCAAAGACAGGGGCCACGACCTTTACAATGAGCAGTTCTTC
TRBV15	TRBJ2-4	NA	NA	CATSRDQGVEGTKNIQYF	TGTGCCACCAGCAGAGACCAGGGGGTGGAGGGTACCAAAAACATTCAGTACTTC
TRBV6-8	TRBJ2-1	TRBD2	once	CASSYCPLRGLAGVVLEDNEQFF	TGTGCCAGCAGTTACTGCCCCCTTAGGGGACTAGCGGGAGTAGTATTAGAGGACAATGAGCAGTTCTTC
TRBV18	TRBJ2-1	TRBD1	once	CASSPTGGSYNEQFF	TGTGCCAGCTCACCAACAGGGGGCTCCTACAATGAGCAGTTCTTC
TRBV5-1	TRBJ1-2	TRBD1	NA	CASSGGTGYGYTF	TGCGCCAGCAGCGGAGGGACAGGCTATGGCTACACCTTC
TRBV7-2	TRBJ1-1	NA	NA	CASSLSRTAEAFF	TGTGCCAGCAGCTTAAGCCGAACAGCTGAAGCTTTCTTT
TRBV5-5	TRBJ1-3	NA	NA	CASSLTQVSGNTIYF	TGTGCCAGCAGCTTGACACAGGTTTCTGGAAACACCATATATTTT
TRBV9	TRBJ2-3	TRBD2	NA	CASSVTSSGARTDTQYF	TGTGCCAGCAGCGTAACCTCTAGCGGGGCGCGCACAGATACGCAGTATTTT
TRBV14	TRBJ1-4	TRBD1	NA	CASSPPRDRAVKLFF	TGTGCCAGCAGCCCCCCCCGGGACAGAGCCGTAAAACTGTTTTTT
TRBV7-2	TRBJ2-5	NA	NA	CASSPVGGTQYF	TGTGCCAGCAGTCCCGTCGGAGGGACCCAGTACTTC
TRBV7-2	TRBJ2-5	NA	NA	CASSSARGDGETQYF	TGTGCCAGCAGCTCGGCTCGCGGGGACGGAGAGACCCAGTACTTC
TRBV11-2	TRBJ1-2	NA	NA	CASSLVSRTADGYTF	TGTGCCAGCAGCTTAGTGTCCAGGACAGCTGATGGCTACACCTTC
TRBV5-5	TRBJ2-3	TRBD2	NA	CASSASSGGPLGDTQYF	TGTGCCAGCAGCGCTTCTAGCGGGGGTCCCCTTGGAGATACGCAGTATTTT
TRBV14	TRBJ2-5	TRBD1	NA	CASSQAGTGFYETQYF	TGTGCCAGCAGCCAAGCCGGGACAGGGTTTTATGAGACCCAGTACTTC
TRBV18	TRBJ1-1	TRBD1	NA	CASSPGTGDTF	TGTGCCAGCTCACCAGGGACAGGGGATACCTTT
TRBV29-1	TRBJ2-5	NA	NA	CSVATRDRETQYF	TGCAGCGTTGCGACCAGGGATCGAGAGACCCAGTACTTC
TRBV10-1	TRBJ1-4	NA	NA	CASSLPLQVPTNEKLFF	TGCGCCAGCAGTCTACCCCTCCAGGTTCCAACTAATGAAAAACTGTTTTTT
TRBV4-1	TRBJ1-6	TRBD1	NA	CASSQNPGDRGEKFPLHF	TGCGCCAGCAGCCAGAACCCAGGGGACAGGGGGGAAAAGTTCCCCCTCCACTTT
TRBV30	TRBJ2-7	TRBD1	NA	CAWSGGLQTGKTYEQYF	TGTGCCTGGTCAGGGGGCCTACAGACAGGGAAAACCTACGAGCAGTACTTC
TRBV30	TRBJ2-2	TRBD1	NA	CAWSGGQVYTGELFF	TGTGCCTGGAGTGGGGGACAGGTCTACACCGGGGAGCTGTTTTTT
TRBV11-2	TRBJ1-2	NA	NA	CASSLADSPSYGYTF	TGTGCCAGCAGCTTAGCGGACAGCCCTAGCTATGGCTACACCTTC
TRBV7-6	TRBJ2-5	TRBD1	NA	CASSFRQGIQETQYF	TGTGCCAGCAGCTTCAGACAGGGGATCCAAGAGACCCAGTACTTC
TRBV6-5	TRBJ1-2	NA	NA	CASSPRVNYGYTF	TGTGCCAGCAGTCCCCGGGTTAACTATGGCTACACCTTC
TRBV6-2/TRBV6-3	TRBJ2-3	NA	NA	CASSYRVRGVDTQYF	TGTGCCAGCAGTTACCGGGTTCGGGGAGTAGATACGCAGTATTTT
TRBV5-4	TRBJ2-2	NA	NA	CASSLEAGRTGELFF	TGTGCCAGCAGCTTGGAGGCAGGGAGGACCGGGGAGCTGTTTTTT
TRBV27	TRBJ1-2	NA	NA	CASSPRGGVDYGYTF	TGTGCCAGCAGTCCACGTGGGGGCGTGGACTATGGCTACACCTTC
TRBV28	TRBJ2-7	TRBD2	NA	CASSLSGRPFYEQYF	TGTGCCAGCAGTCTTAGCGGGAGGCCGTTCTACGAGCAGTACTTC
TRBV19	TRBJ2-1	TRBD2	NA	CASSKLAGVSGLYNEQFF	TGTGCCAGTAGTAAGCTAGCGGGAGTATCGGGACTTTACAATGAGCAGTTCTTC
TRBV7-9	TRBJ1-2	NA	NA	CASSLGENYGYTF	TGTGCCAGCAGCTTAGGAGAGAACTATGGCTACACCTTC
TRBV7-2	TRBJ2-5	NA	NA	CASSLGSQETQYF	TGTGCCAGCAGCTTAGGGAGCCAAGAGACCCAGTACTTC
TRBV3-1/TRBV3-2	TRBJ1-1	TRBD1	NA	CASSYLPGQGSTEAFF	TGTGCCAGCAGCTATCTCCCGGGACAGGGGAGCACTGAAGCTTTCTTT
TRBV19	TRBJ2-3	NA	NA	CATRTGTDTQYF	TGTGCCACCCGGACTGGCACAGATACGCAGTATTTT
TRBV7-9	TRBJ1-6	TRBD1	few	CASSSPGQGESPLHF	TGTGCCAGCAGCTCCCCGGGACAGGGGGAATCACCCCTCCACTTT
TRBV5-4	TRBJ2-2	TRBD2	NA	CASSGGNRTSGNTGELFF	TGTGCCAGCAGCGGGGGGAATCGGACTAGCGGAAACACCGGGGAGCTGTTTTTT
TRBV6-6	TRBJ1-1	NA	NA	CASSYSGGDTEAFF	TGTGCCAGCAGTTACTCGGGCGGGGACACTGAAGCTTTCTTT
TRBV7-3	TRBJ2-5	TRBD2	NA	CASSSSGGPQETQYF	TGTGCCAGCAGCTCGTCGGGGGGGCCCCAAGAGACCCAGTACTTC